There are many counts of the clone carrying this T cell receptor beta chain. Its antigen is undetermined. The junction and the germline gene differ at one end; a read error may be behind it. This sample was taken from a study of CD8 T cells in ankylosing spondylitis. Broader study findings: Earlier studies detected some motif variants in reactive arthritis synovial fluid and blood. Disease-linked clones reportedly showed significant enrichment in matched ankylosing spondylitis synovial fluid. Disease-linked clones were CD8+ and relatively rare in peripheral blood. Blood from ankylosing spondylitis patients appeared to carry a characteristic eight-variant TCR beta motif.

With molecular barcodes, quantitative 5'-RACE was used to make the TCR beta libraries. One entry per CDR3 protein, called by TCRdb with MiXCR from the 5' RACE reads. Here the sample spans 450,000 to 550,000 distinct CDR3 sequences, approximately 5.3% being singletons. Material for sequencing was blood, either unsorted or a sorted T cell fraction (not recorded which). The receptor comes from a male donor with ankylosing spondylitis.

In DNA, the CDR3 is TGTGCCAGCCGGCGGGATCTTAACGATGGCTACACCTTC. This encodes CASRRDLNDGYTF. The chain uses TRBV6-1 and TRBJ1-2; no clear D gene. Germline V gene lookup returns CDR1 MNHNS and CDR2 SASEGT. The CDR3 is 13 residues long.